Each of the 26 T cell receptor beta chains below was sequenced from the same sample in a study of CD8+ T cells in alopecia areata (dated by TCRdb to 2016 to 2019). Receptor libraries were prepared by the immunoSEQ multiplex PCR assay. RNA was extracted from all samples and reverse transcribed into cDNA as template for TCR sequencing. Held by TCRdb, this immuneACCESS table contains in-frame sequences only and omits some clones. Under half of the omission traces to an unresolved V gene where checked; the cause of the rest is unknown. The sample table shows about 250,000 clones, and 60% are seen once. The ten most abundant clones make up more than 0.85% of the sample. Taken with the paper, the label for treatment or condition translates to: oral pan-JAK inhibitor, 5-10 mg twice daily. Sample: CD4+ T cells sorted from blood, taken between weeks 51 and 52, from a patient treated with tofacitinib. All receptors come from a human donor with alopecia areata.

This clone has just a few counts. This chain joins TRBV5-1 and TRBJ2-1, with 7 bases fitting TRBD2. The CDR3 consists of 16 residues. The germline V gene encodes CDR1 SGHRS and CDR2 YFSETQ. V dropped 5 bases and J dropped 7; count of bases not matched to a gene: 15. The CDR3, as DNA: TGCGCCAGCAGACGGGGTCCCGGGACTACAAGGAATGAGCAGTTCTTC. Translating it yields CASRRGPGTTRNEQFF.

This chain connects TRBV7-2 to TRBJ2-3; D is possibly TRBD1 (6 bases). Germline loops: CDR1 SGHTA, CDR2 FQGNSA. The ends were cut back, 5 bases at V and 4 bases at J, with 16 bases in the middle. The CDR3 totals 15 residues. CDR3 in DNA: TGTGCCAGCAGCCCCTTGACAGGCGTGGCAGATACGCAGTATTTT. This translates into CASSPLTGVADTQYF.

The rearrangement joins TRBV4-1 to TRBJ1-1; the match to TRBD1 covers 11 bases. The CDR3 has 15 amino acids. Germline trimming cut 4 bases from V and 7 bases from J; bases unmatched to any gene: 8. Germline loops: CDR1 MGHRA, CDR2 YSYEKL. CDR3 sequence reads: CASSPQHGTGGEAFF. The CDR3 DNA sequence: TGCGCCAGCAGCCCTCAACACGGGACAGGGGGTGAAGCTTTCTTT.

CDR3 amino acids: CASSYSRLAGHNEQFF. The DNA of the CDR3 is TGTGCCAGCAGTTACTCGAGGCTAGCGGGACACAATGAGCAGTTCTTC. The chain has TRBV6-6 and TRBJ2-1, with TRBD2 identical over 9 bases. Germline V gene lookup returns CDR1 MNHNY and CDR2 SVGAGI (reference sequence). J gave up 5 bases and V 0 bases, and 5 bases lay outside the gene matches. CDR3 size: 16 residues.

V usage is TRBV6-1 and J usage is TRBJ2-7; D ambiguous. This CDR3 comprises 12 residues. Deletions cut 3 bases from V and 7 bases from J, with 10 bases between. Germline values: CDR1 MNHNS, CDR2 SASEGT. CDR3 region: CASSDIRGEQYF. The CDR3 DNA follows: TGTGCCAGCAGTGACATCCGAGGTGAGCAGTACTTC.

V is TRBV29-1 and J is TRBJ2-5; 8 bases line up with TRBD1. The trim removed 6 bases at V and 5 bases at J, leaving 8 bases unmatched. Looked up from germline, CDR1 is SQVTM and CDR2 is ANQGSEA. The CDR3 sequence is 13 residues long. The CDR3 region has the DNA TGCAGCGTCGGACAGGGAGGTCGGGAGACCCAGTACTTC. It specifies CSVGQGGRETQYF. Full variable domain (remainder filled in from reference TRBV29-1 and TRBJ2-5): SAVISQKPSRDICQRGTSLTIQCQVDSQVTMMFWYRQQPGQSLTLIATANQGSEATYESGFVIDKFPISRPNLTFSTLTVSNMSPEDSSIYLCSVGQGGRETQYFGPGTRLLVL.

V is TRBV7-2 and J is TRBJ1-6, with 7 bases fitting TRBD1. After removal of 1 base from V and 8 bases from J, the junction contained 5 bases not matched to a gene. CDR3 length: 15 amino acids. CDR1 is SGHTA and CDR2 is FQGNSA in the germline V gene. Here the CDR3 DNA reads TGTGCCAGCAGCTTAGTGGGCAGGGGGGATTCACCCCTCCACTTT. It yields the protein CASSLVGRGDSPLHF.

This clone was counted between two and nine times. The gene calls are TRBV10-3 and TRBJ2-3; D may be TRBD1 or TRBD2 (5 bases each). Trimming left V 8 bases short and J 2 bases short, with 11 bases between. Germline CDR1 ENHRY, CDR2 SYGVKD. The CDR3 extends over 13 amino acids. CDR3 amino acids: CAIGGRDTDTQYF. The CDR3 nucleotides read TGTGCCATCGGGGGAAGGGACACAGATACGCAGTATTTT.

This sequence joins TRBV7-8 and TRBJ2-5; 9 positions match TRBD2. The CDR3 length is 16 residues. CDR1 is SGHVS and CDR2 is FQNEAQ in the germline V gene. Trimming at V came to 5 bases and at J to 4 bases, leaving 11 bases not matched to a gene. For the CDR3, the DNA is TGTGCCAGCAGCGCCGAGGTGGCGGGGGGGCCAGAGACCCAGTACTTC. Its protein is CASSAEVAGGPETQYF. The whole variable domain, filled in from reference TRBV7-8 and TRBJ2-5, reads GAGVSQSPRYKVAKRGQDVALRCDPISGHVSLFWYQQALGQGPEFLTYFQNEAQLDKSGLPSDRFFAERPEGSVSTLKIQRTQQEDSAVYLCASSAEVAGGPETQYFGPGTRLLVL.

This clone was observed a few times. This chain connects TRBV21-1 to TRBJ1-2. TRBV21-1 is described as a pseudogene. This CDR3 is built from 15 residues. The CDR3 region is CASSKQEGPCYGYTF. The CDR3 DNA sequence: TGTGCCAGCAGCAAACAGGAAGGGCCGTGCTATGGCTACACCTTC.

The V call is TRBV6-5, the J call TRBJ2-5; 8 nucleotides align to TRBD1. V was clipped by 8 bases and J by 4 bases; unmatched bases: 12. Germline CDR1 and CDR2: MNHEY and SVGAGI. The CDR3 runs to 15 residues. CDR3 sequence: CASCTNGQGLETQYF. For the CDR3, the DNA is TGTGCCAGCTGTACAAATGGACAGGGCTTAGAGACCCAGTACTTC.

This clone has only a few counts. The V gene is TRBV9, the J gene TRBJ2-7, with 13 bases aligning to TRBD2. Germline lookup yields CDR1 SGDLS and CDR2 YYNGEE. Trimming removed 4 bases from V and 4 bases from J; junction bases left unmatched: 5. CDR3 length: 15 residues. CDR3 nucleotide sequence: TGTGCCAGCAGCTCTGGACTAGCGGGGGTGTACGAGCAGTACTTC. Translation gives CASSSGLAGVYEQYF.

The V and J genes are TRBV19 and TRBJ1-2, with a tentative D call TRBD1 (5 bases). Per germline, CDR1 LNHDA and CDR2 SQIVND (reference sequence). There are 14 residues in the CDR3. Trimming left V 7 bases short and J 4 bases short, with 16 bases between. This CDR3 is CASIGQGRFYGYTF. CDR3 coding DNA: TGTGCCAGTATCGGCCAGGGCAGGTTCTATGGCTACACCTTC.

The rearrangement joins TRBV5-6 to TRBJ1-5; unclear D gene. This CDR3 comprises 13 residues. Germline-derived CDR1 and CDR2 are SGHDT and YYEEEE. V was trimmed by 2 bases and J by 5 bases, leaving 8 bases between them. The CDR3 loop is CASSLRRDQPQHF. As DNA, the CDR3 is TGTGCCAGCAGCTTAAGGAGGGATCAGCCCCAGCATTTT.

CDR3 nucleotides: TGTGCCAGCAGTGGGTACAGACACTCCTATAATTCACCCCTCCACTTT. This translates into CASSGYRHSYNSPLHF. The chain couples TRBV25-1 to TRBJ1-6; D gene ambiguous. Germline CDR1 MGHDK, CDR2 SYGVNS. The V end was cut by 4 bases, the J end by 0 bases, with 10 bases between. The CDR3 covers 16 residues.

This sequence joins TRBV6-6 and TRBJ1-5; 8 nucleotides line up with TRBD1. The length of the CDR3 is 15 residues. From germline, CDR1 is MNHNY and CDR2 SVGAGI (reference sequence). After removal of 5 bases from V and 3 bases from J, the junction contained 6 bases not matched to a gene. CDR3 DNA: TGTGCCAGCAGTCTCACAGGGGGGAACAATCAGCCCCAGCATTTT. It is translated as CASSLTGGNNQPQHF.

The rearrangement joins TRBV5-6 to TRBJ2-3; perhaps TRBD1 as D (5 bases). The CDR3 has 15 residues. Trimming took 5 bases from V and 2 from J, leaving 15 bases between them. Germline lookup yields CDR1 SGHDT and CDR2 YYEEEE. The CDR3 protein is CASSRWGDSTDTQYF. In nucleotides, the CDR3 is TGTGCCAGCAGTCGGTGGGGCGACTCCACAGATACGCAGTATTTT.

CDR3 region: CASRLTSGETEAFF. In nucleotides, the CDR3 is TGTGCCAGCCGTTTAACGTCAGGGGAGACTGAAGCTTTCTTT. The V and J genes are TRBV11-2 and TRBJ1-1, with TRBD1 as a possible D gene (6 bases). The CDR3 contains 14 residues. Germline assignment: CDR1 SGHAT and CDR2 FQNNGV. Between the trimmed V and J ends, which lost 8 bases and 5 bases, there was a span of 18 bases.

The CDR3 region has the DNA TGTGCCAGCAGTGACTCGGGAGGTCAAAATGAAAAACTGTTTTTT. Protein: CASSDSGGQNEKLFF. This chain joins TRBV6-4 and TRBJ1-4; no clear D. The length of the CDR3 is 15 residues. V dropped 0 bases and J dropped 5 bases, with 10 bases sitting between them. Germline V CDR1 and CDR2: MRHNA, SNTAGT.

The chain recombines TRBV5-1 with TRBJ1-6, with TRBD1 identical over 10 bases. Losses at the gene ends were 4 bases for V and 6 bases for J; bases not matched to a gene: 16. CDR1 is SGHRS and CDR2 is YFSETQ in the germline V gene. This CDR3 has 19 residues. The CDR3 sequence is CASSLTPTGTGDLNSPLHF. CDR3 DNA: TGCGCCAGCAGCCTTACCCCGACGGGGACAGGGGACCTTAATTCACCCCTCCACTTT.

The chain is built from TRBV4-2 and TRBJ2-5; D remains unclear. Germline CDR1 LGHNA, CDR2 YNFKEQ. CDR3 length equals 15 residues. With 3 bases removed from V and 1 base from J, the gap between germline ends came to 12 bases. The CDR3: CASSQRFLVQETQYF. The CDR3 DNA follows: TGTGCCAGCAGCCAGCGATTTTTGGTCCAAGAGACCCAGTACTTC.

This clone was counted only a few times. The chain has TRBV2 and TRBJ1-1; D remains ambiguous. CDR1 and CDR2 (germline): SNHLY, FYNNEI. Trimming took off 6 bases at V and 1 base at J, with 9 bases between the two ends. The CDR3 extends over 13 amino acids. CDR3 protein: CASSVRENTEAFF. The CDR3 coding sequence is TGTGCCAGCAGCGTGAGGGAGAACACTGAAGCTTTCTTT.

This clone was counted between two and nine times. The chain recombines TRBV7-2 with TRBJ2-1, with a tentative D call TRBD1 (5 bases). Germline V lookup: CDR1 SGHTA, CDR2 FQGNSA. Between the trimmed V and J ends, which lost 3 bases and 7 bases, there was a span of 7 bases. The length of the CDR3 is 12 residues. The CDR3 spells CASSFPGNEQFF. The CDR3 nucleotides read TGTGCCAGCAGCTTCCCAGGGAATGAGCAGTTCTTC. The complete variable domain, with remaining parts taken from reference TRBV7-2 and TRBJ2-1, reads GAGVSQSPSNKVTEKGKDVELRCDPISGHTALYWYRQSLGQGLEFLIYFQGNSAPDKSGLPSDRFSAERTGGSVSTLTIQRTQQEDSAVYLCASSFPGNEQFFGPGTRLTVL.

The chain carries TRBV7-9 and TRBJ1-2; D uncertain. Germline-derived CDR1 and CDR2 are SEHNR and FQNEAQ (reference sequence). V was shortened by 5 bases and J by 7 bases, with 26 bases between the two germline ends. The CDR3 consists of 17 residues. CDR3 residues: CASSGKGLMDSQPGYTF. The CDR3 nucleotides read TGTGCCAGCAGCGGCAAAGGGCTAATGGACTCTCAACCTGGCTACACCTTC.

The chain carries TRBV7-3 and TRBJ2-7; TRBD1 matches at 8 bases. CDR3 length: 15 residues. With V trimmed by 1 base and J by 4 bases, 6 bases remained unmatched. The V gene's germline CDR1 is SGHTA and CDR2 FQGTGA. Here the CDR3 reads CASSLSGTGFYEQYF. DNA of the CDR3: TGTGCCAGCAGCTTAAGCGGGACAGGTTTTTACGAGCAGTACTTC.

In its sample, this clone was seen a few times. CDR3 amino acids: CASSQETTRGSYEQYF. CDR3 in DNA: TGCGCCAGCAGCCAAGAAACTACGAGGGGCTCCTACGAGCAGTACTTC. The V call is TRBV4-1, the J call TRBJ2-7; D tentatively fits TRBD1 or TRBD2 (5 bases each). CDR3 length: 16 residues. Trimming removed 0 bases from V and 0 bases from J, with 12 bases in between. Germline lookup yields CDR1 MGHRA and CDR2 YSYEKL.